Shown below are 19 T cell receptor beta chains from a single sample sequenced in a study of regulatory T cells in long-lasting Graves disease. HTBI primers from iRepertoire and Arm-PCR of CDR3 regions yielded the TCR beta libraries. MiXCR, applied by TCRdb to the multiplex PCR reads, yields one record per CDR3 protein. Of around 400,000 distinct CDR3 sequences in the sample, 14% to 15% are singletons; the top ten hold roughly 7.7%. Time point: newly diagnosed GD, antithyroid drugs for less than 3 months. PBMC RNA served as the TCR library source. The sample was also reused in another study, on T cells in Graves' hyperthyroidism and ophthalmopathy.

The material sequenced was peripheral blood mononuclear cells (PBMCs), taken at new diagnosis, from a patient treated with antithyroid drugs. These receptors all come from a woman in her 40s with Graves disease.

This clonotype occurred a few times. It differs at one base from a far larger clone, so likely a read error. The chain recombines TRBV2 with TRBJ2-4; 10 nucleotides agree with TRBD2. The DNA end favors TRBJ2-5, so the J call may be wrong. This CDR3 contains 13 residues. The V gene's germline CDR1 is SNHLY and CDR2 FYNNEI. The DNA of the CDR3 is TGTGCCAGCAGTGAACAGCGGGGGGGGACCCAGTACTTC. As protein: CASSEQRGGTQYF.

Ten or more counts support this clonotype. CDR3 residues: CASRPGTVNTEAFF. Written as DNA, the CDR3 is TGTGCCAGCAGGCCCGGGACAGTGAACACTGAAGCTTTCTTT. The chain is built from TRBV6-2 or TRBV6-3 and TRBJ1-1, with TRBD1 matching over 7 bases. Germline trimming cut 6 bases from V and 0 bases from J; bases unmatched to any gene: 4. CDR1 is MNHEY, CDR2 SVGEGT, per germline. The CDR3 has 14 residues.

This clonotype has at least ten counts. This chain links TRBV14 with TRBJ1-2; D may be TRBD1 (5 bases). The V end lost 0 bases, the J end lost 8 bases, and 16 bases lay between the germline ends. This CDR3 is 15 amino acids long. CDR1 SGHDN and CDR2 FVKESK come from the germline V gene. For the CDR3, the DNA is TGTGCCAGCAGCCAAGATCTCCGGACACTGGACGGCTACACCTTC. This codes for CASSQDLRTLDGYTF. The variable domain in full, completed from reference TRBV14 and TRBJ1-2, reads EAGVTQFPSHSVIEKGQTVTLRCDPISGHDNLYWYRRVMGKEIKFLLHFVKESKQDESGMPNNRFLAERTGGTYSTLKVQPAELEDSGVYFCASSQDLRTLDGYTFGSGTRLTVV.

This clonotype turned up a few times. The junction differs from germline at one of its ends, possibly a read error. The rearrangement uses TRBV9 and TRBJ1-4; D is perhaps TRBD1 (5 bases). Germline V gives CDR1 SGDLS, CDR2 YYNGEE. This CDR3 region has 14 residues. This chain's CDR3 is CAGSVEGTAEKLFF. CDR3 in DNA: TGTGCCGGCAGCGTAGAAGGGACGGCAGAAAAACTGTTTTTT.

The rearrangement joins TRBV20-1 to TRBJ2-7; 8 bases match TRBD2. CDR3 length: 12 residues. V gave up 3 bases and J gave up 4 bases; unmatched junction bases: 2. The germline V gene encodes CDR1 DFQATT and CDR2 SNEGSKA (reference sequence). The DNA of the CDR3 is TGCAGTGCTAGCGGGAGGGCATACGAGCAGTACTTC. Encoded protein: CSASGRAYEQYF.

This clonotype was seen at least ten times. The rearrangement uses TRBV7-2 and TRBJ2-3; 7 bases match TRBD2. From germline, CDR1 is SGHTA and CDR2 FQGNSA. This CDR3 comprises 14 residues. Trimming removed 5 bases from V and 8 bases from J; junction bases left unmatched: 10. In DNA form, the CDR3 reads TGTGCCAGCAGCACATCTGGGGGGGTGGCTACGCAGTATTTT. Amino acids: CASSTSGGVATQYF.

This clonotype was seen at least ten times. The V and J genes are TRBV6-1 and TRBJ2-7, with D perhaps matching TRBD1 (6 bases). Germline V lookup: CDR1 MNHNS, CDR2 SASEGT. This CDR3 spans 12 amino acids. V was trimmed by 10 bases and J by 1 base, leaving 11 bases between them. The CDR3 DNA sequence: TGTGCCACTTTAGGACAGTCCTACGAGCAGTACTTC. Translation: CATLGQSYEQYF.

This clonotype was picked up many times. The CDR3, as DNA: TGTGCCAGCAAGACTGTTGGAAGGGGTTGGAGTGAGCAGTACTTC. Its protein is CASKTVGRGWSEQYF. The chain links TRBV19 to TRBJ2-7, with D possibly TRBD1 on 5 matching bases. This CDR3 is 15 amino acids long. Between the trimmed V and J ends, which lost 9 bases and 7 bases, there was a span of 25 bases. Per the germline V gene, CDR1 is LNHDA and CDR2 is SQIVND (reference sequence).

This clonotype was detected many times. This chain joins TRBV12-5 and TRBJ2-1; 9 nucleotides align to TRBD2. Losses at the gene ends were 3 bases for V and 3 bases for J; bases not matched to a gene: 6. This CDR3 comprises 16 residues. The V gene's germline CDR1 is LGHNT and CDR2 FRNRAP. The CDR3 spells CASGFGAGGLYNEQFF. In DNA, the CDR3 is TGTGCTAGTGGTTTTGGGGCGGGGGGGCTCTACAATGAGCAGTTCTTC.

This clonotype was seen only a few times. The chain recombines TRBV7-6 with TRBJ2-5; TRBD1 might be the D (6 bases). This CDR3 is built from 15 residues. Looked up from germline, CDR1 is SGHVS and CDR2 is FNYEAQ. The V and J ends lost 0 bases and 1 base respectively, with 9 bases between them. The CDR3 nucleotides are TGTGCCAGCAGCTTAGCAGGGGGTTCCCAAGAGACCCAGTACTTC. Protein sequence: CASSLAGGSQETQYF. Full variable domain (outside the CDR3, taken from reference TRBV7-6 and TRBJ2-5): GAGVSQSPRYKVTKRGQDVALRCDPISGHVSLYWYRQALGQGPEFLTYFNYEAQQDKSGLPNDRFSAERPEGSISTLTIQRTEQRDSAMYRCASSLAGGSQETQYFGPGTRLLVL.

At least ten counts were recorded for this clonotype. V usage is TRBV25-1 and J usage is TRBJ2-5, with D perhaps assigned TRBD1 or TRBD2 (5 bases each). The CDR3 extends over 14 amino acids. Germline-derived CDR1 and CDR2 are MGHDK and SYGVNS. The ends were cut back, 3 bases at V and 1 base at J, with 9 bases in the middle. DNA for the CDR3: TGTGCCAGCAGTGACTGGGACCTCCAAGAGACCCAGTACTTC. Amino acid sequence: CASSDWDLQETQYF. Based on the CDR3 plus reference TRBV25-1 and TRBJ2-5, the full variable domain is EADIYQTPRYLVIGTGKKITLECSQTMGHDKMYWYQQDPGMELHLIHYSYGVNSTEKGDLSSESTVSRIRTEHFPLTLESARPSHTSQYLCASSDWDLQETQYFGPGTRLLVL.

This clonotype showed up many times. This chain connects TRBV7-9 to TRBJ2-1; no definite D call. CDR3 length: 13 amino acids. Germline V CDR1 and CDR2: SEHNR, FQNEAQ (reference sequence). V lost 5 bases and J lost 2, with 7 bases in between. The CDR3 region is CASSPPPYNEQFF. DNA for the CDR3: TGTGCCAGCAGCCCCCCTCCCTACAATGAGCAGTTCTTC.

Note on this clonotype: No conserved phenylalanine or tryptophan ends this CDR3, so it is likely a read error. The chain joins TRBV7-2 to TRBJ2-1; 8 bases are a match to TRBD2. V gave up 3 bases and J gave up 5 bases; unmatched junction bases: 6. The germline CDR1 and CDR2 sequences are SGHTA and FQGNSA. The CDR3 is made up of 15 amino acids. CDR3 nucleotide sequence: TGTGCCAGCAGCTTCGTCAGCGGGAGAGACAATGAGCAGTTCTCC. Encoded protein: CASSFVSGRDNEQFS.

Only a few counts were recorded for this clonotype. V and J are TRBV27 and TRBJ2-7; 9 bases are a match to TRBD2. This CDR3 is built from 12 residues. V gave up 5 bases and J gave up 11 bases; unmatched junction bases: 7. Germline lookup yields CDR1 MNHEY and CDR2 SMNVEV (reference sequence). The CDR3 DNA follows: TGTGCCAGCAGTGAGGGACTAGCCCAGGAGTACTTC. Amino acids: CASSEGLAQEYF.

This clonotype was observed many times. The chain uses TRBV18 and TRBJ2-7; no firm D call. This CDR3 comprises 13 residues. CDR1 and CDR2 (germline): KGHSH, LQKENI. The V end lost 2 bases, the J end lost 0 bases, and 5 bases lay between the germline ends. CDR3 sequence: CASSPKGSYEQYF. DNA of the CDR3: TGTGCCAGCTCACCAAAGGGCTCCTACGAGCAGTACTTC.

Concerning this clonotype itself: A much larger clone lies one base from this, so it may be a read error. The chain joins TRBV11-3 to TRBJ1-1; D not resolved. There are 14 residues in the CDR3. From germline, CDR1 is SGHNT and CDR2 YENEEA. The ends were cut back, 5 bases at V and 3 bases at J, with 13 bases in the middle. CDR3 in amino acids: CASSRRPGYTEAFF. In DNA, the CDR3 is TGTGCCAGCAGCAGACGTCCTGGGTACACTGAAGCTTTCTTT.

The sample holds many counts of this clonotype. CDR3 loop: CASSLGGNSNQPQHF. In DNA form, the CDR3 reads TGTGCCAGCAGTTTGGGAGGGAATAGCAATCAGCCCCAGCATTTT. The chain carries TRBV12-3 or TRBV12-4 and TRBJ1-5, with D hard to call. The germline V and J ends were trimmed by 3 bases and 0 bases, with 9 bases remaining between them. The CDR3 is 15 amino acids.

There are many counts of this clonotype. The chain links TRBV12-3 or TRBV12-4 to TRBJ2-5; the D gene is possibly TRBD1 (5 bases). V was clipped by 6 bases and J by 0 bases, with 11 bases between them. CDR3 length: 14 residues. This chain's CDR3 is CASSQVTDQETQYF. DNA of the CDR3: TGTGCCAGCAGCCAGGTGACAGACCAAGAGACCCAGTACTTC.

This clonotype was counted only a few times. A read error may be the cause here, since a much bigger clone is one base away. The chain joins TRBV7-9 to TRBJ2-7; D is ambiguous. V was clipped by 3 bases and J by 0 bases, with 9 bases between them. The CDR3 sequence is 14 residues long. Germline lookup yields CDR1 SEHNR and CDR2 FQNEAQ (reference sequence). Written as DNA, the CDR3 is TGTGCCAGCAGCTTCACAGTGAGCTCCTACGAGCAGTACTTC. Translation: CASSFTVSSYEQYF.